This T cell receptor (beta chain) was retrieved from a study of CD4+ T cells in melanoma (dated by TCRdb to between 2021 and 2024). At the level of the whole study: Neoantigen-specific CD4+ T cells in human melanoma were investigated in the study. Study-wide findings and limitations: Neoantigen-specific CD4+ T cells in melanoma were reported to show diverse differentiation states. The report described a correlation between neoantigen-specific CD4+ T cells and the function of CD8+ T cells, macrophages and B cells.

The donors were melanoma patients. Of note for this clone: The target of this receptor is not known. Base qualities are not provided; no much larger clone lies one nucleotide away.

The library was made by the immunoSEQ multiplex PCR assay. Here the immuneACCESS table is served through TCRdb, limited to in-frame sequences with V and J called. Missing clones are a known gap in these copies; in checked studies unresolved V genes cover under half, and the rest lacks a known reason. Within this sample are about 120,000 clones, with 92% of them counted one time only. Roughly 3.5% of the sample lies in the top ten. This TCR derives from a human donor with melanoma. Sequencing was done on a sample of peripheral blood.

The sequence in DNA is TGTGCCAGCAGTTTCCTTTATACCTCTGGGCAGCCCCAGCATTTT. This gives the protein CASSFLYTSGQPQHF. The chain links TRBV28 with TRBJ1-5, with the identity of the D gene unclear. The CDR3 numbers 15 residues from cysteine through phenylalanine. The DNA shown is the 45-base CDR3, in frame from base 1. V and J are truncated by 3 bases and 7 bases respectively, leaving an intervening sequence of 16 bases. CDR1 and CDR2 are read off the germline V gene as MDHEN and SYDVKM. The CDR3, completed at both ends by the reference TRBV28 and TRBJ1-5 genes, gives the full variable domain DVKVTQSSRYLVKRTGEKVFLECVQDMDHENMFWYRQDPGLGLRLIYFSYDVKMKEKGDIPEGYSVSREKKERFSLILESASTNQTSMYLCASSFLYTSGQPQHFGDGTRLSIL.